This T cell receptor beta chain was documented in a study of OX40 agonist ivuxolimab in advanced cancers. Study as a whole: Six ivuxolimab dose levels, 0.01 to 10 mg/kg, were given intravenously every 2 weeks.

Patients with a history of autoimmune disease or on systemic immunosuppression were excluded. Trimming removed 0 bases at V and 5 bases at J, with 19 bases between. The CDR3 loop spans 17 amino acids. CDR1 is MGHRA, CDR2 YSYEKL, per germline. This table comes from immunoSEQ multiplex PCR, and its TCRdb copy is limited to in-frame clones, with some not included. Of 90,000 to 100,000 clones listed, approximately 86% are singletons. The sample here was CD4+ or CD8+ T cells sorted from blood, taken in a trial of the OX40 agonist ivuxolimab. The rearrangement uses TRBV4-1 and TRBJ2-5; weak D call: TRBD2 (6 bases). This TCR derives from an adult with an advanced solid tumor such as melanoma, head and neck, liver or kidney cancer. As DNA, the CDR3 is TGCGCCAGCAGCCAAGATCCGCCGGGACTCGCAGGGGAGACCCAGTACTTC. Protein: CASSQDPPGLAGETQYF.